One T cell receptor beta chain is described in this entry. This clone showed up many times. Its antigen is still unknown. The sequenced fragment ends 3 residues before the CDR3 boundary, so the rest is inferred from the germline J gene. For sequencing, equivalent amounts of genomic DNA were input from CVID and control samples. For every sample, a 60 bp segment covering the rearranged TCRbeta CDR3 region was amplified and then sequenced. TCRbeta amplification used the immunoSEQ assay, a bias-corrected multiplex PCR with high-throughput sequencing. Per the original workflow: Each unique nucleotide sequence was treated as a clone and annotated with V, D and J genes, copy number and frequency. Sequences were labeled productive if in frame, and non-productive if out of frame or containing stop codons. As previously described, clonality was calculated on the basis of Shannon's entropy. The predicted amino acid sequences of productive clones were used to derive the mean CDR3 Kyte-Doolittle hydropathy. The R hclust function was used to hierarchically cluster scaled V gene usage with Manhattan distance and complete linkage. Sharing of clones by CDR3 amino acid sequence was evaluated by resampling 12 repertoires per group over 100 rounds. Repertoires were searched for roughly 63 published EBV-specific and 200 to 300 published CMV-specific TCRbeta sequences. A couple of CVID samples yielding fewer than 10,000 sequences were excluded from analysis, leaving over 35 CVID repertoires. This immuneACCESS table, as held by TCRdb, lists in-frame sequences with V and J called but not all clones. Of the missing ones, under half trace to an unresolved V gene in checked studies; the others have no known cause. The V and J calls and the clone size are those of that table, but D and trimming were determined from the DNA. This sample has roughly 42,000 clones, none of them a singleton. In total, the top ten clones hold roughly 5.6% of the sample.

This entry is derived from a study of T cell clonality in common variable immunodeficiency (dated by TCRdb to 2013 to 2016). Standard criteria, namely reduction of serum IgG, IgA and/or IgM below the normal range together with specific antibody deficiency, were applied for the diagnosis of CVID. There were 40 to 50 subjects in the CVID group (approximately 30 male and 15 or so female), ranging in age from about 9 to 65 years, with a mean age of around 39. Most CVID patients and most healthy controls were of Caucasian heritage. At the time of study participation, every CVID subject had been on replacement immunoglobulin therapy for one year or longer. No CVID subject was ill or taking immunomodulatory or immunosuppressive medication when blood was collected. From each donor, roughly 4.5 to 9 ml of heparinized peripheral whole blood was collected. Genomic DNA from adults with common variable immune deficiency (CVID) and from healthy adult controls was used for sequencing of TCRbeta CDR3 repertoires. Diluted blood was density-centrifuged over Hypaque 1077 or Ficoll-Paque to isolate peripheral blood mononuclear cells. Genomic DNA was obtained from unsorted mononuclear cells through either Qiagen column purification or a centrifugation-based method.

CDR1 and CDR2, per the germline V gene, are SGHVS and FQNEAQ. V gives up 1 base and J gives up 3 bases, and the segment between their germline ends measures 16 bases. Inclusive of the bounding cysteine and phenylalanine, the CDR3 is 16 residues long. The DNA covers only part of the CDR3, 39 bases in frame from base 1. What the work shows at the level of the full study, not this receptor alone: CVID TCRbeta sequences reportedly showed fewer deletions and N-nucleotide insertions and lacked highly modified clones with 13 or more V deletions. Even though DNA input was the same, control samples had an average of around 81,000 unique sequences each, compared with 25,000 to 35,000 in CVID samples. Increased TCRbeta clonality was found in CVID subjects compared with healthy controls (t-test p = 0.018), with the increase being most characteristic of about a third of subjects. Healthy controls shared more TCRbeta clones with each other than CVID subjects shared among themselves (p < 0.0001). According to the authors, figuring out what caused the increased clonality in CVID would require sequencing the repertoires of T cell subpopulations. Correlations of repertoire features with clinical complications were constrained by heterogeneity among patients within the CVID cohort.

This sequence uses TRBV7-8 and TRBJ2-7, with no reliable assignment of the D segment. The sequencing input was peripheral blood mononuclear cells. The sequence was collected from a human donor with common variable immunodeficiency. The part of the CDR3 DNA that was read is TGTGCCAGCAGCTTAGAAGTCCCGAGAACGGGCTACGAG. It translates as CASSLEVPRTGYE. The whole CDR3 reads CASSLEVPRTGYEQYF.